This note documents a single TCR beta chain sequence. In the authors' workflow: Researchers report that nucleated cell counts were estimated from reference gene primer amplification. Produced via immunoSEQ multiplex PCR; TCRdb's table is partial and in-frame only. The V and J calls and clone size come from that table; D and trimming were worked out from the DNA. The sample gives approximately 240,000 clones, about 90% of which show up once; 0.83% is in the top ten. The CDR3 is 14 amino acids. The V end was cut by 1 base, the J end by 4 bases, with 10 bases between. Germline CDR1 is LGHDT and CDR2 is YNNKEL (reference sequence). The sample comes from a study of blood T cell repertoires in COVID-19. Study context: Acute and convalescent COVID-19 samples came from the United States, Italy and Spain.

The receptor was derived from a young man with COVID-19, enrolled during active disease. The chain has TRBV3-1 (or the pseudogene TRBV3-2) and TRBJ1-2; no firm D call. The sample comprised peripheral blood. As DNA, the CDR3 is TGTGCCAGCAGCCAAGGACATATCGGCTATGGCTACACCTTC. As protein: CASSQGHIGYGYTF.